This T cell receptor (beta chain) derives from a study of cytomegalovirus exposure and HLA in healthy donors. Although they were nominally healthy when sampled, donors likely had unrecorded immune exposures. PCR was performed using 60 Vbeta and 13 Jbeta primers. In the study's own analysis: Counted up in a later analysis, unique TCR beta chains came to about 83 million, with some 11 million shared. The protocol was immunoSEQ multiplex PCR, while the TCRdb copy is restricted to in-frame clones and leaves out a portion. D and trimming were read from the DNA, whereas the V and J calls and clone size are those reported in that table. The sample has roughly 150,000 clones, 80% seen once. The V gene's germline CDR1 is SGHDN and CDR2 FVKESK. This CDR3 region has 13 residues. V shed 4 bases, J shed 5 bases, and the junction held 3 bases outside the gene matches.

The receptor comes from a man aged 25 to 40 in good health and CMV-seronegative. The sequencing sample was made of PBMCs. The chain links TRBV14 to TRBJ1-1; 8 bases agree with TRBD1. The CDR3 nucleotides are TGTGCCAGCAGCCTCTGGACAGGGACTGAAGCTTTCTTT. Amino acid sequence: CASSLWTGTEAFF.